This TCR beta chain was observed in a study of response to subunit inactivated influenza vaccine. Study observations and caveats: There was a suggestion from the authors that each seasonal influenza vaccination recruits few new T cells.

Note on this clonotype: What it binds is not known.

From the RT-PCR reads, TCRdb called clonotypes with MiXCR, one entry per CDR3 protein. The sample has hundreds of thousands of distinct CDR3 sequences, 14% seen once; the top ten hold 6.5% to 8.5%. The trim removed 5 bases at V and 0 bases at J, leaving 8 bases unmatched. Germline V gene lookup returns CDR1 SEHNR and CDR2 FQNEAQ (reference sequence). CDR3 length: 17 residues. The chain carries TRBV7-9 and TRBJ2-7; 12 bases fit TRBD2. The clonotype originates from a man between 50 and 59 years old who received an inactivated influenza vaccine. The sequencing used PBMCs from blood, collected 14 to 15 days before vaccination. The CDR3 spells CASSIRTSGTFSYEQYF. CDR3 sequence (DNA): TGTGCCAGCAGCATACGGACTAGCGGGACGTTCTCCTACGAGCAGTACTTC.